This is a list of T cell receptor beta chains from one sample in a study of shared T cell receptors in the human thymus. The table came from immunoSEQ multiplex PCR; TCRdb's copy has only in-frame clones and leaves some out. The repertoire holds almost 550,000 clones, approximately 78% seen once, with about 0.012% in the top ten. This sample was shared with a second study, whose subject was human thymus T cells.

Sequenced sample: thymocytes. The receptors stem from a boy in the first two years of life with a congenital heart defect. Each CDR3 is given with its conserved first and last residue. The D gene is left open where the match is weak. Size values are once, few and many counts, or a class for expanded clones, and some rows have none.

cdr3_aa: CSVVLPGQGDGLSNQPQHF; cdr3_nt: TGCAGCGTCGTATTACCGGGACAGGGGGACGGGTTAAGCAATCAGCCCCAGCATTTT; d_call: TRBD1; v_call: TRBV29-1; clone_size: .; j_call: TRBJ1-5
cdr3_aa: CASSFGRGLYNEQFF; cdr3_nt: TGTGCCAGCAGCTTCGGGAGAGGCCTCTACAATGAGCAGTTCTTC; d_call: .; v_call: TRBV11-2; clone_size: few; j_call: TRBJ2-1
cdr3_aa: CASSEWGDRGEPNEKLFF; cdr3_nt: TGCGCCAGCAGTGAGTGGGGTGACAGGGGGGAACCTAATGAAAAACTGTTTTTT; d_call: TRBD1; v_call: TRBV10-1; clone_size: .; j_call: TRBJ1-4
cdr3_aa: CAWRLGEANYGYTF; cdr3_nt: TGTGCCTGGAGGTTAGGGGAAGCTAACTATGGCTACACCTTC; d_call: .; v_call: TRBV30; clone_size: .; j_call: TRBJ1-2
cdr3_aa: CASSEMAGQGARTFYNEQFF; cdr3_nt: TGTGCCAGCAGTGAAATGGCCGGACAGGGGGCGCGGACCTTCTACAATGAGCAGTTCTTC; d_call: TRBD1; v_call: TRBV2; clone_size: .; j_call: TRBJ2-1
cdr3_aa: CASSEPSYRDRGHGYTF; cdr3_nt: TGTGCCAGCAGTGAACCTAGCTACCGGGACAGGGGGCATGGCTACACCTTC; d_call: TRBD1; v_call: TRBV6-1; clone_size: .; j_call: TRBJ1-2
cdr3_aa: CAWSVRERLSSYNEQFF; cdr3_nt: TGTGCCTGGAGTGTACGGGAGCGCTTGAGCTCCTACAATGAGCAGTTCTTC; d_call: .; v_call: TRBV30; clone_size: .; j_call: TRBJ2-1
cdr3_aa: CASAKGRDNTEAFF; cdr3_nt: TGTGCCAGCGCCAAGGGTCGGGATAACACTGAAGCTTTCTTT; d_call: .; v_call: TRBV28; clone_size: .; j_call: TRBJ1-1
cdr3_aa: CASSLAPDSTNQLNTEAFF; cdr3_nt: TGTGCCAGCAGCTTAGCCCCGGACAGTACCAACCAATTGAACACTGAAGCTTTCTTT; d_call: .; v_call: TRBV7-9; clone_size: .; j_call: TRBJ1-1
cdr3_aa: CASSDLGASNQPQHF; cdr3_nt: TGTGCCAGCAGTGACTTAGGGGCTAGCAATCAGCCCCAGCATTTT; d_call: .; v_call: TRBV6-1; clone_size: .; j_call: TRBJ1-5